The 8 T cell receptor beta chains listed next were all sequenced from one sample in a study of blood T cells in healthy people across ages. A second PCR of 7 to 11 cycles used a sample-barcoded 5' primer and a J-beta primer mix. TCRdb passed the 5' RACE reads through MiXCR, listing each CDR3 protein once. The repertoire holds hundreds of thousands of distinct CDR3 sequences, around 24% seen once, with about 2.9% in the top ten. These sequences were also reported in another study, on T cells of mothers and their children.

Sequencing was performed on blood. All receptors come from a boy aged 5 to 17 in good health.

The chain employs TRBV9 and TRBJ1-4, with a tentative D call TRBD1 (5 bases). The CDR3 is 16 amino acids. Germline assignment: CDR1 SGDLS and CDR2 YYNGEE. V lost 4 bases, J lost 8 bases, and 21 bases lay in between. The CDR3 loop reads CASSSGLGQGGEKLFF. In DNA, the CDR3 is TGTGCCAGCAGCTCCGGGCTGGGGCAGGGAGGCGAAAAACTGTTTTTT. Looking up the rest from reference TRBV9 and TRBJ1-4 gives the full variable domain: DSGVTQTPKHLITATGQRVTLRCSPRSGDLSVYWYQQSLDQGLQFLIQYYNGEERAKGNILERFSAQQFPDLHSELNLSSLELGDSALYFCASSSGLGQGGEKLFFGSGTQLSVL.

The chain combines TRBV10-2 with TRBJ2-3, with 12 positions matching TRBD2. The V gene end was trimmed by 11 bases and the J gene end by 4 bases; junction bases not matched to a gene: 7. Germline values: CDR1 WSHSY, CDR2 SAAADI. The length of the CDR3 is 14 residues. CDR3 sequence (DNA): TGCGCCGTGAGACTAGCGGGGGAGGCAGATACGCAGTATTTT. Protein product: CAVRLAGEADTQYF.

J is TRBJ1-4 and V is TRBV7-6; D perhaps matches TRBD1 (5 bases). Trimming shortened V by 0 bases and J by 7 bases, and 15 bases separated the two germline ends. There are 16 residues in the CDR3. CDR1 and CDR2 (germline): SGHVS, FNYEAQ. The DNA for the CDR3 is TGTGCCAGCAGCTTAGCCCGGACATTGACGGGTGAAAAACTGTTTTTT. Amino acids: CASSLARTLTGEKLFF.

The chain combines TRBV9 with TRBJ2-5; D is perhaps TRBD1 (5 bases). This CDR3 is 14 amino acids long. Germline CDR1 is SGDLS and CDR2 is YYNGEE. The V end lost 0 bases, the J end lost 5 bases, and 11 bases lay between the germline ends. This CDR3 reads CASSVVAGQETQYF. In DNA, the CDR3 is TGTGCCAGCAGCGTAGTCGCAGGGCAGGAGACCCAGTACTTC.

This clonotype was picked up many times. J is TRBJ2-7 and V is TRBV28, with TRBD1 identical over 12 bases. The CDR3 is 14 residues long. With V trimmed by 6 bases and J by 6 bases, 6 bases remained unmatched. In germline, CDR1 is MDHEN, CDR2 SYDVKM. CDR3 sequence (DNA): TGTGCCAGCAGGATACCGGGACAGGGGGCCGAGCAGTACTTC. It specifies CASRIPGQGAEQYF.

The rearrangement joins TRBV5-1 to TRBJ1-5, with D possibly TRBD1 on 5 matching bases. The CDR3 runs 15 residues. Germline V gives CDR1 SGHRS, CDR2 YFSETQ. Trimming took off 4 bases at V and 2 bases at J, with 13 bases between the two ends. The DNA for the CDR3 is TGCGCCAGCAGCCGGGACGGCTATTGCAATCAGCCCCAGCATTTT. This gives the protein CASSRDGYCNQPQHF.

V usage is TRBV12-5 and J usage is TRBJ2-6, with D uncertain. Germline CDR1 and CDR2: LGHNT and FRNRAP. Trimming removed 4 bases from V and 2 bases from J, with 9 bases in between. The CDR3 is 15 residues long. As DNA, the CDR3 is TGTGCTAGTGGTTCCGTATTACCTGGGGCCAACGTCCTGACTTTC. It is translated as CASGSVLPGANVLTF.

In this sample, this clonotype turned up a few times. As DNA, the CDR3 is TGTGCCAGCAGCGTAGAACTAGCGCCGAACACCGGGGAGCTGTTTTTT. Amino acids: CASSVELAPNTGELFF. This chain uses TRBV9 with TRBJ2-2, with 7 bases identical to TRBD2. V lost 0 bases and J lost 0; bases outside the gene matches: 2. CDR1 and CDR2 (germline): SGDLS, YYNGEE. The CDR3 is made up of 16 amino acids.